This T cell receptor (beta chain) originates from a study of blood T cell repertoires in COVID-19. Study-wide background: The samples span acute and convalescent COVID-19 from the United States, Italy and Spain. PBMCs, B-cell-depleted T cells, or T cells were the source of the cDNA or gDNA that made up the material.

Germline V gene data show CDR1 as SGHVS and CDR2 as FQNEAQ. J lost 6 bases, V lost 6 bases, and 9 bases had no gene match. CDR3 length: 15 residues. In the original workflow: Reference gene primer amplification yielded estimated nucleated cell counts. Clones were sequenced by immunoSEQ multiplex PCR, and TCRdb holds only the in-frame ones, with some missing. V and J calls and clone size are as listed in that table; D and trimming were resolved from the DNA. The repertoire holds about 260,000 clones, with 75% to 90% as singletons. This chain connects TRBV7-8 to TRBJ1-5, with 9 bases matching TRBD1. The specimen was peripheral blood. The origin of this receptor is a young man with active or convalescent COVID-19. CDR3 bases: TGTGCCAGCAGACCGGACAGGGGTGATACTCAGCCCCAGCATTTT. It yields the protein CASRPDRGDTQPQHF.